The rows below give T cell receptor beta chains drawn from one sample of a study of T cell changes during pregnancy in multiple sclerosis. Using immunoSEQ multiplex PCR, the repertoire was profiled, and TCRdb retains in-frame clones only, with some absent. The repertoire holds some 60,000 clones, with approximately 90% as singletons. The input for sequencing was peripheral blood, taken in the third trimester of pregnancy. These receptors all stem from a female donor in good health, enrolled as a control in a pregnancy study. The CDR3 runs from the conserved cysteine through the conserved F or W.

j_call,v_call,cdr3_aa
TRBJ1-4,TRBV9,CAGSRTPPDRGNEKLFF
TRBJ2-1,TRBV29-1,CSVGGLFYNEQFF
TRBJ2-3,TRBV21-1,CASSIQGDTQYF
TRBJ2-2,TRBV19,CASTRLPGGGELFF
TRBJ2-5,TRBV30,CAWRQGYETQYF
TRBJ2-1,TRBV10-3,CAISRTANNGQFF
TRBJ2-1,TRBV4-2,CASSHGTSGYNEQFF